The rows below give T cell receptor beta chains drawn from one sample of a study of T cell responses to AZD1222 COVID-19 vaccine. The repertoire was sequenced with immunoSEQ multiplex PCR; TCRdb's copy has only in-frame clones and lacks some. Of around 110,000 clones listed, roughly nine tenths are singletons. This specimen consisted of peripheral blood, obtained on day 0 of AZD1222 vaccination. All receptors come from an adult in good health. The CDR3 runs from the conserved cysteine through the conserved F or W. A D gene is named only where the DNA matches it firmly. The listing skips clone size in some rows; elsewhere it reads once, few, many or a size class.

clone_size j_call d_call v_call cdr3_nt cdr3_aa
once TRBJ2-7 - TRBV10-3 TGTGCCATCAGTGACCAGGCCGCGGACGAGCAGTACTTC CAISDQAADEQYF
- TRBJ1-5 - TRBV7-9 TGTGCCAGCAGCTTAGATTACCAGCCCCAGCATTTT CASSLDYQPQHF
- TRBJ2-3 TRBD2 TRBV27 TGTGCCAGCGTCGGGGCCCCGGGGAGGGGCGGGGGAAGCACAGATACGCAGTATTTT CASVGAPGRGGGSTDTQYF
- TRBJ2-1 TRBD2 TRBV2 TGTGCCAGCAGTGGTCCTAGCGGTGCTGCCTCCGGTGAGCAGTTCTTC CASSGPSGAASGEQFF
medium-sized TRBJ2-6 TRBD1 TRBV19 TGTGCCAGTAGTGACAGGGTCTTGTTCTCTGGGGCCAACGTCCTGACTTTC CASSDRVLFSGANVLTF
- TRBJ2-2 - TRBV3-1/TRBV3-2 TGTGCCAGCAGCCAAGGCAGGCTTAACACCGGGGAGCTGTTTTTT CASSQGRLNTGELFF
- TRBJ1-2 - TRBV2 TGTGCCGGGTTTACAGGTTCCTATGGCTACACCTTC CAGFTGSYGYTF
few TRBJ2-2 - TRBV6-5 TGTGCCAGCAGTTACTCCGGGGCCAACACCGGGGAGCTGTTTTTT CASSYSGANTGELFF
- TRBJ1-1 - TRBV2 TGTGCCAGCTATGACAGCGGAAATCAAGCTTTCTTT CASYDSGNQAFF
- TRBJ2-2 TRBD2 TRBV3-1/TRBV3-2 TGTGCCAGTGCCGGGGGGAAGAACACCGGGGAGCTGTTTTTT CASAGGKNTGELFF
few TRBJ2-7 - TRBV6-5 TGTGCCAGCAGTTATGGGACAACTTACTCCTACGAGCAGTACTTC CASSYGTTYSYEQYF
- TRBJ1-2 TRBD1 TRBV5-6 TGTGCCAGCAGCCTGGGACAGTACTATGGCTACACCTTC CASSLGQYYGYTF